This is a list of T cell receptor beta chains from one sample in a study of T cell changes during pregnancy in multiple sclerosis. Profiled with immunoSEQ multiplex PCR; TCRdb holds only in-frame clones, not every one. This table holds about 69,000 clones, around 94% found once. Source: peripheral blood, taken in the third trimester of pregnancy. The receptors here all came from a female donor in good health, enrolled as a control in a pregnancy study. Each CDR3 is given with its conserved first and last residue. A D gene is named only where the DNA matches it firmly. Rows give clone size only sometimes, using once, few, many, or a class for an expanded clone.

clone_size,cdr3_length,j_call,d_call,v_call,cdr3_nt,cdr3_aa
few,13,TRBJ2-1,NA,TRBV7-9,TGTGCCAGCAGCAAGGACAGAGACAATGAGCAGTTCTTC,CASSKDRDNEQFF
NA,12,TRBJ2-7,NA,TRBV5-8,TGTGCCAGCAGCTTGGCGTTATACGAGCAGTACTTC,CASSLALYEQYF
NA,11,TRBJ1-2,NA,TRBV28,TGTGCCAGCAGTTCAAACTATGACTACACCTTC,CASSSNYDYTF
NA,13,TRBJ2-4,NA,TRBV2,TGTGCCAGTGCACTAGGGCTGGGAAACATTCAGTACTTC,CASALGLGNIQYF
NA,15,TRBJ1-3,TRBD1,TRBV14,TGTGCCAGCAGCCATTGGACAGGCTCTGGAAACACCATATATTTT,CASSHWTGSGNTIYF
NA,14,TRBJ1-2,TRBD1,TRBV25-1,TGTGCCAGCAGCAGGGGACAGGGAGGCTATGGCTACACCTTC,CASSRGQGGYGYTF
once,13,TRBJ2-7,NA,TRBV5-1,TGCGCCAGCAGCTTGTTGGAGACCTACGAGCAGTACTTC,CASSLLETYEQYF
NA,13,TRBJ1-4,NA,TRBV29-1,TGCAGCGTTGAGAACAGGACCAATGAAAAACTGTTTTTT,CSVENRTNEKLFF
NA,15,TRBJ2-2,TRBD2,TRBV7-8,TGTGCCAGCAGCTTAGAGCGGGGGCGGGCCGGGGAGCTGTTTTTT,CASSLERGRAGELFF
NA,14,TRBJ2-1,TRBD1,TRBV16,TGTGCCAGCAGCCGACCGGGACAGGGGGGGGAGCAGTTCTTC,CASSRPGQGGEQFF
NA,16,TRBJ1-2,NA,TRBV18,TGTGCCAGCTCACCCTTTTGGGACGGGAGTAACTATGGCTACACCTTC,CASSPFWDGSNYGYTF
NA,12,TRBJ2-3,NA,TRBV1,TGCACCAGCAGCCCCCTAGCGGGTACGCAGTATTTT,CTSSPLAGTQYF
NA,13,TRBJ2-7,NA,TRBV11-2,TGTGCCAGCAGCCCCGACAGGTTTTACGAGCAGTACTTC,CASSPDRFYEQYF
NA,15,TRBJ2-7,NA,TRBV5-1,TGCGCCAGCAGCTTGGAAATAGCGGAGACCTACGAGCAGTACTTC,CASSLEIAETYEQYF
NA,16,TRBJ2-7,TRBD2,TRBV7-8,TGTGCCAGCAGCCCGTCACTCGGGAGGGCCTTGGGGGAGCAGTACTTC,CASSPSLGRALGEQYF
NA,14,TRBJ1-1,NA,TRBV6-5,TGTGCCAGCAGTTACGGGGCACCCAACACTGAAGCTTTCTTT,CASSYGAPNTEAFF
NA,13,TRBJ1-2,NA,TRBV7-2,TGTGCCAGCAGCTCAGGACAGCTCTATGGCTACACCTTC,CASSSGQLYGYTF
NA,17,TRBJ2-7,TRBD2,TRBV19,TGTGCCAGTAGTATGGGCCCGGAGGCGGGAGTACAAGAAGAGCAGTACTTC,CASSMGPEAGVQEEQYF
NA,16,TRBJ1-5,NA,TRBV19,TGTGCCAGTGGGATGGGAGGCCCGATATCGCTTCAGCCCCAGCATTTT,CASGMGGPISLQPQHF
NA,14,TRBJ1-2,NA,TRBV10-3,TGTGCCATCAACACCGACACCTCAAACTATGGCTACACCTTC,CAINTDTSNYGYTF
few,14,TRBJ2-1,TRBD2,TRBV29-1,TGCAGCGAGTCTAGCGGGAGGGATTACAATGAGCAGTTCTTC,CSESSGRDYNEQFF
NA,15,TRBJ1-2,NA,TRBV6-5,TGTGCCAGCAGTTACTCGTCACAGAGGGGGAAAAGCTACACCTTC,CASSYSSQRGKSYTF
few,15,TRBJ2-2,TRBD2,TRBV9,TGTGCCAGCAGCGTAGCTAGCGGGGGGCCCGGGGAGCTGTTTTTT,CASSVASGGPGELFF
NA,14,TRBJ2-5,NA,TRBV5-1,TGCGCCAGCAGCTTGCACGCGGGACCTACTCCCCGGTACTTC,CASSLHAGPTPRYF
many,13,TRBJ2-5,NA,TRBV27,TGTGCCAGCAGCCGATTCGACAAGGAGACCCAGTACTTC,CASSRFDKETQYF
once,17,TRBJ2-1,TRBD2,TRBV6-1,TGTGCCAGCAGTGGCTTGCCGGGACTAGCGGTCTACAATGAGCAGTTCTTC,CASSGLPGLAVYNEQFF
NA,14,TRBJ2-1,NA,TRBV5-4,TGTGCCAGCAGGACGTTGGGAGCCCTCGATGAGCAGTTCTTC,CASRTLGALDEQFF
once,16,TRBJ2-7,TRBD2,TRBV11-2,TGTGCCAGCAGCCCGGGGGGGACGACCAACCCCCTCGAGCAGTACTTC,CASSPGGTTNPLEQYF
NA,17,TRBJ2-3,NA,TRBV28,TGTGCCAGCAGTCCCCTCCGAGGGGGAAGAGGAACAGATACGCAGTATTTT,CASSPLRGGRGTDTQYF
NA,12,TRBJ2-1,NA,TRBV7-2,TGTGCCAGCAGCTTAGCGCTAGGTGAGCAGTTCTTC,CASSLALGEQFF
once,14,TRBJ2-5,TRBD2,TRBV7-2,TGTGCCAGCAGCCGCGGGGGGGCCGTAGAGACCCAGTACTTC,CASSRGGAVETQYF
NA,14,TRBJ2-1,TRBD2,TRBV19,TGTGCCAGTAGGGGGGAGGGCTCCTACAATGAGCAGTTCTTC,CASRGEGSYNEQFF
NA,15,TRBJ1-3,NA,TRBV9,TGTGCCAGCAGCGTAGTCGGGGGTTCGGGAAACACCATATATTTT,CASSVVGGSGNTIYF
NA,13,TRBJ2-7,NA,TRBV15,TGTGCCACCAGTCTGCCGGGGACCTACGAGCAGTACTTC,CATSLPGTYEQYF
many,18,TRBJ2-3,NA,TRBV19,TGTGCCAGTAGTACGAGACCAGGCACACTAGGGAGCACAGATACGCAGTATTTT,CASSTRPGTLGSTDTQYF
NA,15,TRBJ2-2,NA,TRBV5-1,TGCGCCAGCAGCTGGATGGACAGGAACACCGGGGAGCTGTTTTTT,CASSWMDRNTGELFF
NA,13,TRBJ2-7,NA,TRBV5-3,TGTGCCAGAAGCCCCTTCGACAGTTACGAGCAGTACTTC,CARSPFDSYEQYF
NA,14,TRBJ1-3,NA,TRBV7-2,TGTGCCAGCAGCCGTTACAGCTCTGGAAACACCATATATTTT,CASSRYSSGNTIYF
NA,16,TRBJ1-6,NA,TRBV4-2,TGTGCCAGCAGCCAAGATCACAGCTCCTATAATTCACCCCTCCACTTT,CASSQDHSSYNSPLHF
NA,13,TRBJ1-1,TRBD1,TRBV7-3,TGTGCCAGCAGCTCAGGGGGTGGGACTGAAGCTTTCTTT,CASSSGGGTEAFF
NA,14,TRBJ1-1,NA,TRBV28,TGTGCCAGCACCCTCGTACAGTCTAACACTGAAGCTTTCTTT,CASTLVQSNTEAFF
NA,15,TRBJ2-1,TRBD2,TRBV9,TGTGCCAGCAGCGTAACTAGCGGGAGACACAATGAGCAGTTCTTC,CASSVTSGRHNEQFF
NA,16,TRBJ2-5,TRBD2,TRBV5-4,TGTGCCAGCAGCTTGGATCTAGCGGGAGTATCGGAGACCCAGTACTTC,CASSLDLAGVSETQYF
NA,14,TRBJ2-1,NA,TRBV27,TGTGCCAGCAGCCTATCGGGAAGAAGCAATGAGCAGTTCTTC,CASSLSGRSNEQFF
NA,14,TRBJ1-1,TRBD1,TRBV6-6,TGTGCCAGCAGTTACTCGGACAGGGTCACTGAAGCTTTCTTT,CASSYSDRVTEAFF
NA,14,TRBJ2-3,TRBD2,TRBV9,TGTGCCAGCACCGCAAGCGGGACTTCAGATACGCAGTATTTT,CASTASGTSDTQYF
NA,17,TRBJ2-1,TRBD2,TRBV28,TGTGCCAGCAGTTTATTGTTCGGACTAGCGGGAGTCGGGGAGCAGTTCTTC,CASSLLFGLAGVGEQFF
NA,15,TRBJ1-1,NA,TRBV5-1,TGCGCCAGCACCGACATTGGGGGGGCCAACACTGAAGCTTTCTTT,CASTDIGGANTEAFF
NA,13,TRBJ2-7,TRBD2,TRBV28,TGTGCCAGCAAGGCTAGCGGGTTGGCCGAGCAGTACTTC,CASKASGLAEQYF
NA,16,TRBJ2-3,NA,TRBV27,TGTGCCAGCAGTTTATCCGGGACACCTAGCACAGATACGCAGTATTTT,CASSLSGTPSTDTQYF